A single sample gave rise to the 8 T cell receptor beta chains below, sequenced in a study of blood T cell repertoires in COVID-19. The table came from immunoSEQ multiplex PCR; TCRdb's copy has only in-frame clones and leaves some out. The sample holds 80,000 to 95,000 clones, approximately 80% seen once. Sequenced input: peripheral blood. These receptors came from a woman of 80 years or more with active or convalescent COVID-19.

This chain links TRBV30 with TRBJ2-1; 8 nucleotides agree with TRBD1. The trim removed 0 bases at V and 12 bases at J, leaving 13 bases unmatched. Germline V gene sequence: CDR1 GTSNPN, CDR2 SVGIG (reference sequence). The CDR3 extends over 15 amino acids. CDR3: CAWSVQGTGGRGQFF. The CDR3 region has the DNA TGTGCCTGGAGTGTACAAGGGACAGGAGGGCGTGGGCAGTTCTTC. The full variable domain, with the rest looked up from reference TRBV30 and TRBJ2-1, is SQTIHQWPATLVQPVGSPLSLECTVEGTSNPNLYWYRQAAGRGLQLLFYSVGIGQISSEVPQNLSASRPQDRQFILSSKKLLLSDSGFYLCAWSVQGTGGRGQFFGPGTRLTVL.

A single count supports this clone. The V and J genes are TRBV28 and TRBJ2-7, with 9 bases identical to TRBD2. CDR1 is MDHEN and CDR2 is SYDVKM in the germline V gene. The CDR3 consists of 14 residues. V trimming: 5 bases; J trimming: 7 bases; junction bases outside the gene matches: 9. This CDR3 is CASSPYSGLAEQYF. CDR3 DNA sequence: TGTGCCAGCAGTCCCTACTCTGGACTAGCGGAGCAGTACTTC.

This rearrangement joins TRBV11-3 to TRBJ1-1; maybe TRBD1 (6 bases). The ends were cut back, 1 base at V and 6 bases at J, with 9 bases in the middle. This CDR3 has 13 amino acids. Germline loops: CDR1 SGHNT, CDR2 YENEEA. CDR3 loop: CASSLGAGAEAFF. The CDR3 DNA reads TGTGCCAGCAGCTTAGGGGCAGGGGCTGAAGCTTTCTTT.

The V and J genes are TRBV3-1 (or the pseudogene TRBV3-2) and TRBJ1-6, with D unresolved. The CDR3 sequence is 15 residues long. Trimming took off 1 base at V and 0 bases at J, with 4 bases between the two ends. Germline V lookup: CDR1 LGHDT, CDR2 YNNKEL (reference sequence). In DNA form, the CDR3 reads TGTGCCAGCAGCCAAGTTAACTCCTATAATTCACCCCTCCACTTT. Its translation: CASSQVNSYNSPLHF.

The gene calls are TRBV19 and TRBJ1-2; 8 nucleotides align to TRBD1. CDR1 is LNHDA, CDR2 SQIVND, per germline (reference sequence). After removal of 9 bases from V and 8 bases from J, the junction contained 5 bases not matched to a gene. The CDR3 is made up of 11 amino acids. DNA for the CDR3: TGTGCCAGCCGACAGGGGAGAGGCTACACCTTC. The encoded protein is CASRQGRGYTF.

The chain carries TRBV7-2 and TRBJ2-5; 9 nucleotides agree with TRBD2. V lost 5 bases and J lost 1; bases outside the gene matches: 5. Germline values: CDR1 SGHTA, CDR2 FQGNSA. The CDR3 is 15 residues long. The CDR3 sequence: CASSPSGLAQETQYF. The CDR3 DNA sequence: TGTGCCAGCAGCCCCTCGGGACTAGCCCAAGAGACCCAGTACTTC. The variable domain in full, completed from reference TRBV7-2 and TRBJ2-5, reads GAGVSQSPSNKVTEKGKDVELRCDPISGHTALYWYRQSLGQGLEFLIYFQGNSAPDKSGLPSDRFSAERTGGSVSTLTIQRTQQEDSAVYLCASSPSGLAQETQYFGPGTRLLVL.

The rearrangement uses TRBV27 and TRBJ1-2; 9 positions match TRBD1. Germline loops: CDR1 MNHEY, CDR2 SMNVEV (reference sequence). Losses at the gene ends were 8 bases for V and 2 bases for J; bases not matched to a gene: 6. The CDR3 extends over 14 amino acids. The CDR3 region has the DNA TGTGCCAGCTCAACAGGGGGCGCAAACTATGGCTACACCTTC. Its protein is CASSTGGANYGYTF.

The chain joins TRBV18 to TRBJ1-2; tentatively, D is TRBD1 (6 bases). Trimming took off 3 bases at V and 1 base at J, with 6 bases between the two ends. CDR3 length: 13 residues. The V gene's germline CDR1 is KGHSH and CDR2 LQKENI. The CDR3 DNA reads as TGTGCCAGCTCACCCAGGGGTAACTATGGCTACACCTTC. This sequence encodes CASSPRGNYGYTF.